Listed below are T cell receptor beta chains from one sample, sequenced in a study of OX40 agonist ivuxolimab in advanced cancers. Only in-frame clones appear in the TCRdb table, and some are missing; sequencing was by immunoSEQ multiplex PCR. Of 9,500 to 15,000 clones listed, about 87% were seen once; the top ten hold 49%. Here the sequenced sample was CD4+ or CD8+ T cells sorted from blood, taken in a trial of the OX40 agonist ivuxolimab. Source of these receptors: an adult with an advanced solid tumor such as melanoma, head and neck, liver or kidney cancer. Each CDR3 is given with its conserved first and last residue. The D gene is left open where the match is weak. Expanded clones get a size class; other rows say once, few or many, or leave the size out.

J gene,V gene,clone size,D gene,CDR3 protein,CDR3 DNA
TRBJ2-2,TRBV14,NA,NA,CASSQDNGFRSELFF,TGTGCCAGCAGCCAAGATAATGGTTTCCGGTCGGAGCTGTTTTTT
TRBJ2-7,TRBV27,NA,NA,CASSPYPTGSYEQYF,TGTGCCAGCAGCCCCTACCCTACAGGGTCCTACGAGCAGTACTTC
TRBJ2-1,TRBV10-3,NA,TRBD1,CAISLDRGQSYNEQFF,TGTGCCATCAGCCTCGACAGGGGGCAGTCCTACAATGAGCAGTTCTTC
TRBJ2-7,TRBV7-9,NA,NA,CASTQGASGKEFYEQYF,TGTGCCAGCACCCAGGGGGCTAGCGGAAAAGAATTCTACGAGCAGTACTTC
TRBJ1-3,TRBV6-4,once,NA,CASSVQVFLRTGNTIYF,TGTGCCAGCAGTGTCCAAGTATTTTTGCGGACTGGAAACACCATATATTTT
TRBJ2-3,TRBV28,NA,TRBD2,CASSISSGSTDTQYF,TGTGCCAGCAGTATTTCTAGCGGTAGCACAGATACGCAGTATTTT
TRBJ1-2,TRBV10-3,NA,TRBD1,CAISESGTGYGYTF,TGTGCCATCAGTGAGTCCGGGACAGGGTACGGCTACACCTTC
TRBJ2-1,TRBV19,NA,TRBD2,CASSLSPSGYKTEQFF,TGTGCCAGTAGTTTATCACCTAGCGGCTACAAGACTGAGCAGTTCTTC
TRBJ1-6,TRBV7-6,NA,TRBD1,CASSLGLGQGANSPLHF,TGTGCCAGCAGCTTAGGACTCGGACAGGGGGCGAATTCACCCCTCCACTTT
TRBJ2-1,TRBV7-9,few,NA,CASSLAPGLTNEQFF,TGTGCCAGCAGCTTAGCACCGGGGCTAACCAATGAGCAGTTCTTC
TRBJ2-1,TRBV19,NA,NA,CASMSRLSSYNEQFF,TGTGCCAGTATGAGTCGGTTGAGCTCCTACAATGAGCAGTTCTTC
TRBJ2-7,TRBV6-4,NA,TRBD2,CASSSRPLADSYEQYF,TGTGCCAGCAGTTCCCGCCCCCTAGCGGACTCCTACGAGCAGTACTTC
TRBJ2-7,TRBV19,NA,TRBD2,CASKGFSSGAYEQYF,TGTGCCAGTAAAGGGTTCTCTAGCGGAGCCTACGAGCAGTACTTC
TRBJ2-2,TRBV5-8,NA,NA,CASSPYGFGELFF,TGTGCCAGCAGTCCCTACGGGTTCGGGGAGCTGTTTTTT
TRBJ2-7,TRBV27,NA,NA,CASTLSYEQYF,TGTGCCAGCACCCTCTCCTACGAGCAGTACTTC
TRBJ2-5,TRBV4-1,NA,TRBD1,CASSQGGQGYGETQYF,TGCGCCAGCAGCCAGGGGGGACAGGGGTATGGGGAGACCCAGTACTTC
TRBJ2-7,TRBV29-1,NA,NA,CSVGSGVGEQYF,TGCAGCGTTGGGTCAGGGGTGGGTGAGCAGTACTTC
TRBJ1-5,TRBV28,NA,NA,CASLDSGEPQHF,TGTGCCAGCCTCGACTCAGGGGAGCCCCAGCATTTT
TRBJ2-7,TRBV18,NA,TRBD2,CATGTSGSPDEQYF,TGTGCCACCGGGACTAGCGGGAGCCCGGACGAGCAGTACTTC
TRBJ1-1,TRBV7-3,NA,TRBD1,CASSPGQGASDTEAFF,TGTGCCAGCAGCCCGGGACAGGGGGCTTCGGACACTGAAGCTTTCTTT
TRBJ2-7,TRBV6-6,NA,NA,CASSWDPTYEQYF,TGTGCCAGCAGCTGGGACCCGACCTACGAGCAGTACTTC
TRBJ2-1,TRBV9,NA,TRBD2,CASSVAASGRRGEQFF,TGTGCCAGCAGCGTAGCCGCTAGCGGGAGGAGAGGTGAGCAGTTCTTC
TRBJ1-4,TRBV15,NA,NA,CATSRAGTNEKLFF,TGTGCCACCAGCAGAGCGGGTACTAATGAAAAACTGTTTTTT
TRBJ1-1,TRBV2,medium-sized,NA,CANYLRGEAFF,TGTGCCAATTACCTCCGGGGTGAAGCTTTCTTT
TRBJ1-1,TRBV2,NA,NA,CASSVEGVNTEAFF,TGTGCCAGCAGTGTTGAGGGGGTGAACACTGAAGCTTTCTTT
TRBJ2-1,TRBV10-2,NA,TRBD2,CAAGGRGNEQFF,TGCGCCGCGGGGGGGAGAGGGAATGAGCAGTTCTTC
TRBJ1-1,TRBV9,few,NA,CASRREGENTEAFF,TGTGCCAGCAGAAGGGAGGGCGAAAACACTGAAGCTTTCTTT
TRBJ2-1,TRBV6-1,NA,NA,CASSEATKGPYNEQFF,TGTGCCAGCAGTGAAGCAACCAAGGGTCCTTACAATGAGCAGTTCTTC
TRBJ2-5,TRBV7-9,few,NA,CASSLVGQQETQYF,TGTGCCAGCAGCTTAGTCGGACAGCAAGAGACCCAGTACTTC
TRBJ1-1,TRBV19,NA,TRBD1,CASSMGQPDTEAFF,TGTGCCAGTAGTATGGGACAGCCTGACACTGAAGCTTTCTTT
TRBJ2-3,TRBV2,NA,NA,CASLGVDTQYF,TGTGCCAGCCTGGGGGTAGATACGCAGTATTTT
TRBJ1-1,TRBV5-1,NA,TRBD1,CASSWDRNNPNTEAFF,TGCGCCAGCAGCTGGGACAGGAACAACCCGAACACTGAAGCTTTCTTT
TRBJ1-1,TRBV6-6,medium-sized,TRBD1,CASSYDRVDTEAFF,TGTGCCAGCAGTTACGACAGGGTGGACACTGAAGCTTTCTTT
TRBJ2-1,TRBV13,NA,TRBD2,CASSSPLTSGRADEQFF,TGTGCCAGCAGCTCTCCCCTGACTAGCGGGAGGGCCGATGAGCAGTTCTTC
TRBJ2-1,TRBV10-1,NA,NA,CASSEPGGVNEQFF,TGCGCCAGCAGTGAGCCGGGCGGGGTAAATGAGCAGTTCTTC
TRBJ2-3,TRBV27,NA,TRBD2,CASSYGRADTQYF,TGTGCCAGCAGTTACGGGAGGGCAGATACGCAGTATTTT
TRBJ2-1,TRBV28,NA,TRBD2,CASSPPGGGNEQFF,TGTGCCAGCAGTCCCCCTGGGGGGGGGAATGAGCAGTTCTTC
TRBJ1-2,TRBV6-6,NA,NA,CASIPLGYREDGYTF,TGTGCCAGCATCCCCCTGGGGTACAGGGAGGATGGCTACACCTTC
TRBJ2-5,TRBV4-3,NA,TRBD2,CASSQGLAAIQETQYF,TGCGCCAGCAGCCAGGGACTAGCGGCAATCCAAGAGACCCAGTACTTC
TRBJ2-5,TRBV27,NA,TRBD2,CASSPRLAEETQYF,TGTGCCAGCAGTCCCCGACTAGCGGAAGAGACCCAGTACTTC
TRBJ1-2,TRBV6-5,NA,TRBD1,CASSYLPDRYYGYTF,TGTGCCAGCAGTTACCTCCCGGACAGGTACTATGGCTACACCTTC
TRBJ1-1,TRBV5-8,NA,NA,CASSLVPGGTEAFF,TGTGCCAGCAGCTTGGTCCCGGGGGGCACTGAAGCTTTCTTT
TRBJ2-3,TRBV7-9,NA,TRBD2,CASTSPPSGIFTDTQYF,TGTGCCAGCACCAGCCCCCCTAGCGGGATTTTCACAGATACGCAGTATTTT
TRBJ1-5,TRBV15,few,TRBD1,CATSSRGQVNQPQHF,TGTGCCACCAGCAGCAGAGGACAGGTTAATCAGCCCCAGCATTTT
TRBJ2-1,TRBV19,NA,TRBD1,CASSPQGDEQFF,TGTGCCAGTAGTCCACAGGGGGACGAGCAGTTCTTC
TRBJ2-2,TRBV7-8,NA,TRBD2,CASSSGLAGPGELFF,TGTGCCAGCAGCTCGGGACTAGCGGGGCCCGGGGAGCTGTTTTTT
TRBJ2-2,TRBV7-8,NA,TRBD1,CASSLQGATGELFF,TGTGCCAGCAGCTTACAGGGGGCCACCGGGGAGCTGTTTTTT